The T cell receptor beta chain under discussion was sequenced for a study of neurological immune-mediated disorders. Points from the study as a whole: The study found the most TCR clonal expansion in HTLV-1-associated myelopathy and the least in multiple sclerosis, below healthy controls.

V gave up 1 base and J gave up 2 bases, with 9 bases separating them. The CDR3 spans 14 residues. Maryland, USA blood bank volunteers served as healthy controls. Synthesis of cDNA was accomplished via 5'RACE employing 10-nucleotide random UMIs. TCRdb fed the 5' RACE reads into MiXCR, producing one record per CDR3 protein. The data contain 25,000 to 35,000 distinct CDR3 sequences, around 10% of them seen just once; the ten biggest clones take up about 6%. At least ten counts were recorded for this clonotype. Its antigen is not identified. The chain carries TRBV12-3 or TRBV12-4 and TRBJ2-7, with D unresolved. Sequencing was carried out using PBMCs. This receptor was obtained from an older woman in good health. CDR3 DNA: TGTGCCAGCAGTTTAGGACTTGGGGCCTACGAGCAGTACTTC. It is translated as CASSLGLGAYEQYF.